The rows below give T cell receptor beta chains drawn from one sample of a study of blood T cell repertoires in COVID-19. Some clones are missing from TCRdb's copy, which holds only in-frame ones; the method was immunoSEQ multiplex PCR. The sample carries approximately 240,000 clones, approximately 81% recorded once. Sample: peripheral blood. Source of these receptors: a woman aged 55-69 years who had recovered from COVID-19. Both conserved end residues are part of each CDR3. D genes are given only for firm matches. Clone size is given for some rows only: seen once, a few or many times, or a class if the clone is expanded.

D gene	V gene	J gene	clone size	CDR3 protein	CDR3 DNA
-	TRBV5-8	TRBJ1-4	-	CASSLKGSNEKLFF	TGTGCCAGCAGCTTAAAGGGGTCTAATGAAAAACTGTTTTTT
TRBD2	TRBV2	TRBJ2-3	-	CATRGGASTDTQYF	TGTGCCACCCGGGGGGGCGCCAGCACAGATACGCAGTATTTT
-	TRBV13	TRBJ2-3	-	CASSFAPRDTQYF	TGTGCCAGCAGCTTTGCGCCTCGAGATACGCAGTATTTT
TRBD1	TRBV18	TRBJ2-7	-	CASSPPGQGRYEQYF	TGTGCCAGCTCACCACCGGGACAGGGGAGATACGAGCAGTACTTC
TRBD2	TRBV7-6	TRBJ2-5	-	CASLRHSGERETQYF	TGTGCCAGCCTTAGACATAGCGGGGAGCGGGAGACCCAGTACTTC
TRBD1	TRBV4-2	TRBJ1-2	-	CASSPGGTGGYTF	TGTGCCAGCAGCCCAGGGGGGACGGGAGGCTACACCTTC
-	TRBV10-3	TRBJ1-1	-	CAISEATGIKAFF	TGTGCCATCAGTGAAGCGACCGGGATCAAAGCTTTCTTT
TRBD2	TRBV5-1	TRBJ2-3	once	CASSLSRSGTSGTDTQYF	TGCGCCAGCAGCTTGTCCAGATCCGGGACTAGCGGCACAGATACGCAGTATTTT
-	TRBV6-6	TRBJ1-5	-	CASSYLLPGSNQPQHF	TGTGCCAGCAGTTACCTACTACCGGGGAGCAATCAGCCCCAGCATTTT
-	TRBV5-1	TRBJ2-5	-	CASKNLPGAETQYF	TGCGCCAGCAAGAATCTCCCTGGGGCTGAGACCCAGTACTTC
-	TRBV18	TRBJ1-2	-	CASSPRDGNYGYTF	TGTGCCAGCTCACCGCGGGACGGTAACTATGGCTACACCTTC
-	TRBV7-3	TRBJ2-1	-	CASSLSFALLIHNEQFF	TGTGCCAGCAGCTTAAGTTTTGCACTTCTTATACACAATGAGCAGTTCTTC
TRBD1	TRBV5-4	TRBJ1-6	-	CASSADRGRDSPLHF	TGTGCCAGCAGCGCCGACAGGGGGCGGGATTCACCCCTCCACTTT
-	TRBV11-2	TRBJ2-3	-	CASSSQKAAQLSTDTQYF	TGTGCCAGCAGTTCCCAAAAGGCGGCCCAATTGAGCACAGATACGCAGTATTTT
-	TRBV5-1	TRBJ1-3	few	CASSLEAGGNTIYF	TGCGCCAGCAGCTTGGAGGCAGGTGGAAACACCATATATTTT
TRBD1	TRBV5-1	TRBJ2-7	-	CASSWGHTGADEQYF	TGCGCCAGCAGCTGGGGCCACACAGGGGCCGACGAGCAGTACTTC
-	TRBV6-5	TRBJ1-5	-	CASSPRLEGDQPQHF	TGTGCCAGCAGCCCAAGACTCGAGGGAGATCAGCCCCAGCATTTT
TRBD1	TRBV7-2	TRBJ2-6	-	CASRTGAGANVLTF	TGTGCCAGCCGGACAGGGGCTGGGGCCAACGTCCTGACTTTC
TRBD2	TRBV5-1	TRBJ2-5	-	CASSATVAGGQETQYF	TGCGCCAGCAGCGCGACCGTAGCGGGGGGACAAGAGACCCAGTACTTC
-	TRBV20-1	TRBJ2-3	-	CSALTDTQYF	TGCAGTGCCCTGACAGATACGCAGTATTTT
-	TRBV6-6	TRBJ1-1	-	CASSYRRAGMNTEAFF	TGTGCCAGCAGTTACCGCCGGGCAGGGATGAACACTGAAGCTTTCTTT
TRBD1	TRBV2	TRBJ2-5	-	CASSEQGVPQETQYF	TGTGCCAGCAGTGAACAGGGGGTCCCCCAAGAGACCCAGTACTTC
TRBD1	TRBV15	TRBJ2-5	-	CATSAQGEETQYF	TGTGCCACCAGCGCACAGGGGGAGGAGACCCAGTACTTC
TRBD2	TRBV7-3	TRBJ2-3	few	CASSHGTSASDTQYF	TGTGCCAGCAGTCATGGGACTAGCGCCTCAGATACGCAGTATTTT
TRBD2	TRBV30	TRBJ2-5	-	CAWSGGGETQYF	TGTGCCTGGAGTGGGGGGGGAGAGACCCAGTACTTC
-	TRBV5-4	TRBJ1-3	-	CASSTRDSLSGNTIYF	TGTGCCAGCAGCACACGTGACAGCCTCTCTGGAAACACCATATATTTT
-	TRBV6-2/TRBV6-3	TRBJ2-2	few	CASSYARVGTGELFF	TGTGCCAGCAGTTACGCCAGGGTTGGGACCGGGGAGCTGTTTTTT
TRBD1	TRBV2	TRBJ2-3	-	CASSLQGASTDTQYF	TGTGCCAGCAGTCTACAGGGGGCTAGCACAGATACGCAGTATTTT
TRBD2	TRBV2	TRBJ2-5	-	CASSEVPSRLAGGPSETQYF	TGTGCCAGCAGTGAAGTTCCCTCGAGACTAGCGGGGGGGCCATCGGAGACCCAGTACTTC
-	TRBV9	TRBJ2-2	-	CASSSRLSGRGGELFF	TGTGCCAGCAGCTCGCGATTGAGTGGGCGTGGCGGGGAGCTGTTTTTT
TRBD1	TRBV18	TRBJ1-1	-	CASSPPGAQGAYTEAFF	TGTGCCAGCTCACCACCGGGGGCACAGGGGGCCTACACTGAAGCTTTCTTT
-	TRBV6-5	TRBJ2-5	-	CASRLTLGRETQYF	TGTGCCAGCAGACTTACACTGGGGAGAGAGACCCAGTACTTC
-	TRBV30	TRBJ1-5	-	CAWSQGQPNQPQHF	TGTGCCTGGAGTCAGGGACAACCGAATCAGCCCCAGCATTTT
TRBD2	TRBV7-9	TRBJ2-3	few	CASSSGLAGTDTQYF	TGTGCCAGCAGCTCGGGACTAGCGGGCACAGATACGCAGTATTTT
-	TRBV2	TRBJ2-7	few	CASSDVILRGEQYF	TGTGCCAGCAGTGATGTCATTCTCCGGGGGGAGCAGTACTTC